These 26 T cell receptor beta chains originate from one sample sequenced in a study of human T cells and chemical hapten exposure. Each CDR3 protein is one row after TCRdb ran MiXCR on the RACE reads. The table has 360,000 or so distinct CDR3 sequences, about 6% seen once. The time point denotes: patch test 2, 6 weeks after DPC sensitization. Treatment denoted: therapeutic diphenylcyclopropenone sensitization with weekly scalp DPC. Source: whole blood, taken in connection with sensitization to the hapten diphenylcyclopropenone (DPC). The receptors come from a young woman with alopecia areata. Some clones in this sample may be carry-over from other donors' samples.

This clonotype was seen more than once but under ten times. The V and J genes are TRBV10-3 and TRBJ2-2; the match to TRBD1 covers 10 bases. J gave up 10 bases and V 1 base, and 12 bases lay outside the gene matches. This CDR3 has 17 amino acids. CDR1 ENHRY and CDR2 SYGVKD come from the germline V gene. The DNA of the CDR3 is TGTGCCATCAGTGAGTTCCGACAGGGGGCCCTATATTCGGAGCTGTTTTTT. Translating it yields CAISEFRQGALYSELFF.

This clonotype was observed a handful of times. The rearrangement joins TRBV10-3 to TRBJ2-4; D might be TRBD2 (5 bases). V was pared by 3 bases and J by 6 bases, with 9 bases between. Germline CDR1 ENHRY, CDR2 SYGVKD. The CDR3 sequence is 13 residues long. The CDR3 DNA reads as TGTGCCATCAGTGACTCAGAGGGAAACATTCAGTACTTC. Its protein is CAISDSEGNIQYF.

Many counts were recorded for this clonotype. This chain uses TRBV20-1 with TRBJ2-3; 9 nucleotides line up with TRBD1. Germline loops: CDR1 DFQATT, CDR2 SNEGSKA (reference sequence). The V and J ends lost 0 bases and 6 bases, in that order; junction bases with no gene match: 10. The CDR3 is made up of 16 amino acids. The CDR3 DNA is TGCAGTGCTAGAGACTTTGGGACAGGGCTAAGGGATACGCAGTATTTT. This sequence encodes CSARDFGTGLRDTQYF.

This clonotype was recorded at least ten times. The chain combines TRBV5-4 with TRBJ2-4; possibly TRBD2 for D (6 bases). CDR3 length: 15 amino acids. Germline V gives CDR1 SGHNT, CDR2 YYREEE (reference sequence). V was clipped by 0 bases and J by 8 bases, with 15 bases between them. The CDR3 DNA sequence: TGTGCCAGCAGCTTGGCTTCAGTGGGCGGGGACATTCAGTACTTC. Residues: CASSLASVGGDIQYF.

This clonotype has ten or more counts. The chain carries TRBV10-2 and TRBJ1-4; D is uncertain. The CDR3 covers 18 residues. The germline V and J ends were trimmed by 0 bases and 1 base, with 15 bases remaining between them. CDR1 WSHSY and CDR2 SAAADI come from the germline V gene. The CDR3 DNA follows: TGCGCCAGCAGTGAGTCTCAGACGGCTCAATTAACTAATGAAAAACTGTTTTTT. This codes for CASSESQTAQLTNEKLFF.

This rearrangement joins TRBV6-5 to TRBJ1-2; D is possibly TRBD1 (5 bases). Deletions cut 5 bases from V and 4 bases from J, with 14 bases between. The CDR3 contains 14 residues. CDR1 is MNHEY and CDR2 is SVGAGI in the germline V gene. CDR3 protein: CASSNGGGSYGYTF. CDR3 bases: TGTGCCAGCAGTAACGGCGGGGGGAGCTATGGCTACACCTTC.

The V and J genes are TRBV6-2 or TRBV6-3 and TRBJ1-2; 8 positions agree with TRBD1. The CDR3 is 16 amino acids. V was pared by 5 bases and J by 4 bases, with 12 bases of the junction left unmatched. CDR1 and CDR2 from the germline V gene are MNHEY and SVGEGT. The CDR3 DNA sequence: TGTGCCAGCAGTACCGGCGGACAGGGAGCTTCCTATGGCTACACCTTC. Translation gives CASSTGGQGASYGYTF.

Ten or more counts support this clonotype. V gene TRBV15 combines with J gene TRBJ2-2; weak D call: TRBD1 (5 bases). V lost 3 bases and J lost 6, with 11 bases in between. There are 14 residues in the CDR3. Per the germline V gene, CDR1 is LNHNV and CDR2 is YYDKDF (reference sequence). CDR3 DNA sequence: TGTGCCACCAGCAGGGCGACAGTAGCCGGGGAGCTGTTTTTT. The encoded protein is CATSRATVAGELFF.

In this sample, this clonotype turned up many times. V is TRBV10-3 and J is TRBJ1-5; the D gene is possibly TRBD1 (5 bases). V shed 4 bases and J shed 6 bases, with 10 bases lying between them. This CDR3 is built from 13 residues. CDR1 is ENHRY and CDR2 is SYGVKD in the germline V gene. CDR3 DNA: TGTGCCATCAGTGGAGATGGGGGTCAGCCCCAGCATTTT. Residues: CAISGDGGQPQHF.

Only a few counts were recorded for this clonotype. The chain employs TRBV14 and TRBJ2-1; D gene ambiguous. Germline CDR1 reads SGHDN; CDR2 reads FVKESK. V shed 1 base and J shed 0 bases, with 4 bases lying between them. This CDR3 has 14 residues. The CDR3 sequence is CASSQGYSYNEQFF. As DNA, the CDR3 is TGTGCCAGCAGCCAAGGATACTCCTACAATGAGCAGTTCTTC.

This clonotype came up a few times. The chain joins TRBV28 to TRBJ2-3; D is unresolved. Germline V gene sequence: CDR1 MDHEN, CDR2 SYDVKM. This CDR3 region has 14 residues. Trimming removed 8 bases at V and 1 base at J, with 13 bases between. The CDR3 loop reads CASAPSYRTDTQYF. The CDR3 DNA follows: TGTGCCAGCGCCCCTAGTTACCGCACAGATACGCAGTATTTT.

Many counts were recorded for this clonotype. V and J are TRBV18 and TRBJ1-2; the D is unclear. CDR3 size: 16 residues. Trimming removed 0 bases from V and 4 bases from J, with 15 bases in between. Looked up from germline, CDR1 is KGHSH and CDR2 is LQKENI. The DNA of the CDR3 is TGTGCCAGCTCACCACCTGGAGGCACCGGCATCTATGGCTACACCTTC. Its translation is CASSPPGGTGIYGYTF.

There are a few counts of this clonotype. This chain links TRBV5-6 with TRBJ1-2; 11 bases fit TRBD1. The ends lost 4 bases at V and 6 bases at J; junction bases unmatched: 8. The CDR3 is 15 amino acids. Germline V lookup: CDR1 SGHDT, CDR2 YYEEEE. CDR3 bases: TGTGCCAGCAGCACCCCCGCGGGACAGGGGGATGGCTACACCTTC. Translation gives CASSTPAGQGDGYTF. Combining the CDR3 with reference TRBV5-6 and TRBJ1-2 gives the whole variable domain DAGVTQSPTHLIKTRGQQVTLRCSPKSGHDTVSWYQQALGQGPQFIFQYYEEEERQRGNFPDRFSGHQFPNYSSELNVNALLLGDSALYLCASSTPAGQGDGYTFGSGTRLTVV.

This chain joins TRBV20-1 and TRBJ2-1, with 8 bases fitting TRBD2. Germline V lookup: CDR1 DFQATT, CDR2 SNEGSKA (reference sequence). The V segment lost 0 bases and the J segment 4 bases; nucleotides outside the gene matches: 5. This CDR3 comprises 15 residues. The CDR3 reads CSARDLTSGYNEQFF. CDR3 sequence (DNA): TGCAGTGCTAGAGATCTCACTAGCGGTTACAATGAGCAGTTCTTC.

V is TRBV7-2 and J is TRBJ2-1; D not certain. V lost 0 bases and J lost 7, with 4 bases in between. Per the germline V gene, CDR1 is SGHTA and CDR2 is FQGNSA. The CDR3 length is 12 residues. CDR3 region: CASSLAWNEQFF. The CDR3 DNA reads TGTGCCAGCAGCTTAGCGTGGAATGAGCAGTTCTTC.

The rearrangement uses TRBV6-2 or TRBV6-3 and TRBJ2-3; a weak D match, TRBD1 (5 bases). The germline CDR1 and CDR2 sequences are MNHEY and SVGEGT. V was pared by 2 bases and J by 0 bases, with 12 bases between. This CDR3 is built from 16 residues. The CDR3: CASSYGAGKSTDTQYF. CDR3 sequence (DNA): TGTGCCAGCAGTTACGGTGCAGGGAAGAGCACAGATACGCAGTATTTT.

The DNA for the CDR3 is TGTGCCAGCAGACGGCTAGCGGGCCAATTAGCCAAAAACATTCAGTACTTC. As protein: CASRRLAGQLAKNIQYF. V is TRBV6-8 and J is TRBJ2-4; 8 bases fit TRBD2. J lost 0 bases, V lost 6 bases, and 10 bases had no gene match. The germline CDR1 and CDR2 sequences are MNHGY and SAAAGT. CDR3 length: 17 amino acids.

The rearrangement joins TRBV7-3 to TRBJ2-3, with D possibly TRBD2 on 6 matching bases. Looked up from germline, CDR1 is SGHTA and CDR2 is FQGTGA. The ends were cut back, 0 bases at V and 10 bases at J, with 14 bases in the middle. This CDR3 region has 14 residues. Here the CDR3 reads CASSLTGGTGPQYF. DNA for the CDR3: TGTGCCAGCAGCTTAACTGGCGGGACGGGACCGCAGTATTTT.

The chain uses TRBV7-3 and TRBJ2-1, with 9 bases lining up with TRBD2. The germline gives CDR1 SGHTA, CDR2 FQGTGA. CDR3 length equals 15 residues. V dropped 4 bases and J dropped 8; count of bases not matched to a gene: 9. The CDR3 DNA is TGTGCCAGCAGCTCAAGTAGCGGGGGACCGTATGAGCAGTTCTTC. Translated, it gives CASSSSSGGPYEQFF.

The chain employs TRBV6-1 and TRBJ1-6; the D gene is possibly TRBD1 (5 bases). The CDR3 loop spans 13 amino acids. The V end was cut by 8 bases, the J end by 10 bases, with 15 bases between. The germline CDR1 and CDR2 sequences are MNHNS and SASEGT. CDR3 loop: CASLRDAESPLHF. The CDR3 coding sequence is TGTGCCAGCTTACGGGACGCGGAATCACCCCTCCACTTT.

In this sample, this clonotype turned up many times. The chain has TRBV20-1 and TRBJ1-1; D ambiguous. The length of the CDR3 is 15 residues. Per the germline V gene, CDR1 is DFQATT and CDR2 is SNEGSKA (reference sequence). The ends were cut back, 1 base at V and 7 bases at J, with 19 bases in the middle. The CDR3, as DNA: TGCAGTGCTAGAGGCCCCGGGATAGATGACAATGAAGCTTTCTTT. This codes for CSARGPGIDDNEAFF.

This clonotype was counted a few times. As DNA, the CDR3 is TGTGCCAGTAGTCCAAATCCCCCGGGACAGGGGAACATTCAGTACTTC. This translates into CASSPNPPGQGNIQYF. This chain joins TRBV19 and TRBJ2-4, with TRBD1 matching over 10 bases. The germline V gene has CDR1 LNHDA and CDR2 SQIVND (reference sequence). Trimming took 5 bases from V and 7 from J; bases not matched to a gene: 11. This CDR3 comprises 16 residues.

V and J are TRBV5-5 and TRBJ2-6, with 7 bases aligning to TRBD1. The J segment lost 6 bases and the V segment lost 2 bases, leaving 17 bases of the junction unmatched. From germline, CDR1 is SGHKS and CDR2 YYEKEE (reference sequence). The CDR3 sequence is 19 residues long. In nucleotides, the CDR3 is TGTGCCAGCAGCTTCCGGGACAGAGAGGCATTCGGTTTGGCCAACGTCCTGACTTTC. It encodes CASSFRDREAFGLANVLTF.

This clonotype was recorded at least ten times. J is TRBJ1-4 and V is TRBV3-1; TRBD1 matches 9 bases. This CDR3 is 18 amino acids long. Trimming cost V 3 bases and J 6 bases; bases outside gene matches: 14. Germline V gene sequence: CDR1 LGHDT, CDR2 YNNKEL (reference sequence). The CDR3 is CASSHRKDRGSTDEKLFF. In DNA, the CDR3 is TGTGCCAGCAGCCATAGAAAAGACAGGGGGTCGACTGATGAAAAACTGTTTTTT.

This clonotype has a count of ten or more. The chain links TRBV5-1 to TRBJ2-7; a possible D gene is TRBD2 (5 bases). Germline values: CDR1 SGHRS, CDR2 YFSETQ. The V end lost 3 bases, the J end lost 2 bases, and 12 bases lay between the germline ends. The CDR3 is 14 residues long. The CDR3: CASSSWTGTYEQYF. CDR3 DNA sequence: TGCGCCAGCAGCTCGTGGACTGGGACCTACGAGCAGTACTTC.

In its sample, this clonotype was seen many times. The J gene is TRBJ1-1, the V gene TRBV5-1; the match to TRBD1 covers 8 bases. J lost 2 bases, V lost 3 bases, and 6 bases had no gene match. The V gene's germline CDR1 is SGHRS and CDR2 YFSETQ. This CDR3 has 15 amino acids. The CDR3 here is CASSSWTGTNTEAFF. CDR3 DNA: TGCGCCAGCAGCTCCTGGACAGGGACAAACACTGAAGCTTTCTTT. The entire variable domain, with the rest obtained from reference TRBV5-1 and TRBJ1-1, is as follows: KAGVTQTPRYLIKTRGQQVTLSCSPISGHRSVSWYQQTPGQGLQFLFEYFSETQRNKGNFPGRFSGRQFSNSRSEMNVSTLELGDSALYLCASSSWTGTNTEAFFGQGTRLTVV.